A selection of T cell receptor beta chains follows, all from one sample in a study of Ad26.COV2.S vaccination and SARS-CoV-2 variants. Generated by immunoSEQ multiplex PCR, the TCRdb table keeps only in-frame clones and is missing some. The data contain approximately 480,000 clones, around 88% of them singletons. The material sequenced was peripheral blood, taken in a trial of Ad26.COV2.S vaccine versus placebo. The source of these receptors is a person aged 18 to 59 who received the Ad26.COV2.S COVID-19 vaccine or a placebo. Both conserved end residues are part of each CDR3. Each record gives: clone size, D gene, CDR3 length, V gene, J gene, CDR3 protein, CDR3 DNA. The D gene is left open where the match is weak. Size is stated for part of the rows, as once, few or many counts, or as a class when the clone is expanded.

>-|-|14|TRBV4-3|TRBJ2-3
CASSQETRGDTQYF
TGCGCCAGCAGCCAAGAAACTCGGGGGGATACGCAGTATTTT
>once|TRBD1|15|TRBV5-4|TRBJ2-7
CASSLGADRGLEQYF
TGTGCCAGCAGCTTGGGAGCGGACAGGGGGCTCGAGCAGTACTTC
>-|-|13|TRBV6-6|TRBJ1-6
CASSYSRDSPLHF
TGTGCCAGCAGTTATTCGCGGGATTCACCCCTCCACTTT
>-|-|13|TRBV19|TRBJ1-2
CASLSRGDYGYTF
TGTGCCAGTCTTTCACGGGGGGACTATGGCTACACCTTC
>once|-|14|TRBV5-1|TRBJ2-1
CASSYGSSANEQFF
TGCGCCAGCAGCTACGGGAGCTCGGCGAATGAGCAGTTCTTC
>few|TRBD1|15|TRBV2|TRBJ2-5
CASRTGGTFQETQYF
TGTGCCAGCAGAACAGGGGGGACATTCCAAGAGACCCAGTACTTC
>-|-|15|TRBV28|TRBJ2-5
CASGLVKGGQETQYF
TGTGCCAGCGGACTCGTCAAGGGAGGCCAAGAGACCCAGTACTTC
>-|-|14|TRBV10-3|TRBJ1-1
CAISMGPLGTEAFF
TGTGCCATCAGTATGGGACCGCTGGGGACTGAAGCTTTCTTT
>-|-|15|TRBV19|TRBJ2-1
CASSIRTGALNEQFF
TGTGCCAGTAGTATTCGAACGGGAGCTCTCAATGAGCAGTTCTTC
>-|-|14|TRBV5-4|TRBJ2-1
CASSRRGVYNEQFF
TGTGCCAGCAGCCGGAGGGGGGTTTACAATGAGCAGTTCTTC
>-|TRBD1|15|TRBV2|TRBJ2-4
CASSATGGEWNIQYF
TGTGCCAGCAGCGCTACAGGGGGTGAGTGGAACATTCAGTACTTC
>-|TRBD1|15|TRBV19|TRBJ1-2
CASSARTGGDYGYTF
TGTGCCAGTAGTGCCCGGACAGGGGGCGACTATGGCTACACCTTC
>-|-|17|TRBV7-2|TRBJ2-5
CASSLAGSGRPQETQYF
TGTGCCAGCAGCTTAGCGGGATCCGGTCGGCCCCAAGAGACCCAGTACTTC
>-|TRBD1|14|TRBV13|TRBJ2-3
CASSLGTGTDTQYF
TGTGCCAGCAGCTTGGGGACAGGGACAGATACGCAGTATTTT
>-|-|13|TRBV10-3|TRBJ1-1
CAISESVITEAFF
TGTGCCATCAGTGAGTCCGTTATCACTGAAGCTTTCTTT
>-|-|14|TRBV11-2|TRBJ2-5
CASSLQGGQETQYF
TGTGCCAGCAGCTTACAGGGGGGCCAAGAGACCCAGTACTTC
>-|TRBD1|14|TRBV29-1|TRBJ2-1
CSVEDRDDYNEQFF
TGCAGCGTCGAGGACAGGGACGACTACAATGAGCAGTTCTTC
>-|TRBD2|14|TRBV27|TRBJ2-1
CASTPLAGAREQFF
TGTGCCAGCACTCCCTTAGCGGGAGCTCGTGAGCAGTTCTTC
>-|TRBD2|15|TRBV9|TRBJ2-1
CASSVEASGSNEQFF
TGTGCCAGCAGCGTAGAAGCTAGCGGGAGCAATGAGCAGTTCTTC
>-|TRBD1|14|TRBV28|TRBJ2-7
CASSGDRGGYEQYF
TGTGCCAGCAGTGGGGACAGGGGTGGCTACGAGCAGTACTTC
>few|-|18|TRBV7-9|TRBJ2-1
CASSSMRRSGRSGNEQFF
TGTGCCAGCAGCTCCATGCGCCGGAGCGGCCGGTCCGGTAATGAGCAGTTCTTC
>-|-|15|TRBV27|TRBJ1-6
CASSPSRGGPSPLHF
TGTGCCAGCAGTCCATCTCGTGGGGGGCCTTCACCCCTCCACTTT
>-|TRBD1|16|TRBV24-1|TRBJ2-7
CATSLKTGTGVSEQYF
TGTGCCACCAGCCTAAAGACCGGGACAGGGGTTTCCGAGCAGTACTTC
>-|-|15|TRBV4-3|TRBJ2-2
CASSQEGGGTGELFF
TGCGCCAGCAGCCAAGAAGGGGGAGGCACCGGGGAGCTGTTTTTT
>few|TRBD1|12|TRBV9|TRBJ1-2
CASTDRGYGYTF
TGTGCCAGCACAGACAGGGGTTATGGCTACACCTTC
>-|-|16|TRBV19|TRBJ2-2
CASSIVRGARVGELFF
TGTGCCAGTAGTATAGTCCGAGGGGCGCGGGTCGGGGAGCTGTTTTTT
>-|-|16|TRBV28|TRBJ1-4
CASKGSAPGGNEKLFF
TGTGCCAGCAAGGGTTCGGCCCCCGGCGGCAATGAAAAACTGTTTTTT
>-|TRBD1|16|TRBV5-4|TRBJ2-2
CASSRPGQGAAGELFF
TGTGCCAGCAGTCGTCCGGGACAGGGGGCGGCCGGGGAGCTGTTTTTT
>-|-|17|TRBV6-1|TRBJ1-1
CASSEGRGTIMNTEAFF
TGTGCCAGCAGTGAAGGGAGGGGAACAATTATGAACACTGAAGCTTTCTTT
>-|-|13|TRBV30|TRBJ1-2
CAWSLAPDYGYTF
TGTGCCTGGAGCCTGGCGCCTGACTATGGCTACACCTTC
>-|TRBD2|16|TRBV15|TRBJ2-1
CATSRDEASGNNEQFF
TGTGCCACCAGCAGAGATGAGGCTAGCGGAAACAATGAGCAGTTCTTC
>-|-|16|TRBV6-2/TRBV6-3|TRBJ2-7
CASSYVGLPSYYEQYF
TGTGCCAGCAGTTACGTCGGACTACCTAGTTACTACGAGCAGTACTTC
>once|TRBD1|15|TRBV29-1|TRBJ2-7
CSVAFGTGVSYEQYF
TGCAGCGTTGCCTTCGGGACAGGAGTCTCCTACGAGCAGTACTTC
>-|-|14|TRBV7-8|TRBJ2-3
CASTVGGSTDTQYF
TGTGCCAGCACCGTAGGGGGGAGCACAGATACGCAGTATTTT
>-|TRBD2|17|TRBV19|TRBJ2-7
CASSKTPGTSGSGEQYF
TGTGCCAGTAGTAAAACCCCAGGGACTAGCGGGAGTGGCGAGCAGTACTTC
>few|-|12|TRBV30|TRBJ1-2
CAWSGAPYGYTF
TGTGCCTGGAGTGGGGCCCCCTATGGCTACACCTTC
>-|-|13|TRBV9|TRBJ2-7
CASSVEASTEQYF
TGTGCCAGCAGCGTAGAGGCTAGCACCGAGCAGTACTTC
>-|-|13|TRBV9|TRBJ1-1
CASSAGPNTEAFF
TGTGCCAGCAGCGCTGGACCTAACACTGAAGCTTTCTTT
>-|TRBD1|16|TRBV11-3|TRBJ2-2
CASSLMGQANTGELFF
TGTGCCAGCAGCTTAATGGGACAGGCAAACACCGGGGAGCTGTTTTTT
>-|-|17|TRBV7-3|TRBJ2-1
CASSLWRGSRGGTEQFF
TGTGCCAGCAGCTTATGGCGCGGGTCCAGAGGGGGAACTGAGCAGTTCTTC
>-|-|12|TRBV19|TRBJ1-1
CASSTQRTEAFF
TGTGCCAGTAGTACACAAAGGACTGAAGCTTTCTTT
>-|TRBD2|15|TRBV6-6|TRBJ2-2
CASSYSGAGTGELFF
TGTGCCAGCAGTTACTCGGGAGCGGGGACCGGGGAGCTGTTTTTT
>-|-|17|TRBV25-1|TRBJ2-5
CASSLPRSWDIGETQYF
TGTGCCAGCAGTCTCCCTCGTTCCTGGGACATCGGGGAGACCCAGTACTTC
>-|-|14|TRBV28|TRBJ2-4
CASRASRVLNIQYF
TGTGCCAGCAGGGCGAGCAGGGTGTTGAACATTCAGTACTTC
>-|-|11|TRBV7-9|TRBJ2-5
CASSAVETQYF
TGTGCCAGCAGCGCCGTGGAGACCCAGTACTTC
>-|-|16|TRBV21-1|TRBJ2-1
CASSKDRTRDYNEQFF
TGTGCCAGCAGCAAAGACAGGACTAGGGACTACAATGAGCAGTTCTTC
>-|-|15|TRBV5-1|TRBJ1-5
CASSPDGPSNQPQHF
TGCGCCAGCAGCCCGGACGGGCCCAGCAATCAGCCCCAGCATTTT
>-|TRBD2|14|TRBV2|TRBJ2-4
CASGGVRAKNIQYF
TGTGCCAGCGGGGGGGTTAGAGCCAAAAACATTCAGTACTTC
>-|-|13|TRBV20-1|TRBJ2-3
CSASPGRTDTQYF
TGCAGTGCTAGTCCCGGGAGAACAGATACGCAGTATTTT
>-|-|15|TRBV28|TRBJ1-6
CASSPLVRGNSPLHF
TGTGCCAGCAGCCCACTGGTGAGGGGTAATTCACCCCTCCACTTT
>once|-|14|TRBV28|TRBJ1-2
CASSSTGIWYGYTF
TGTGCCAGCAGTTCAACAGGGATTTGGTATGGCTACACCTTC
>-|-|14|TRBV5-1|TRBJ2-1
CASRSLRLSNEQFF
TGCGCCAGCAGAAGTTTAAGACTTTCCAATGAGCAGTTCTTC
>-|-|13|TRBV4-3|TRBJ1-4
CASSQDGREKLFF
TGCGCCAGCAGCCAAGATGGGCGGGAAAAACTGTTTTTT
>-|-|16|TRBV21-1|TRBJ2-3
CASSTTPSGNTDTQYF
TGTGCCAGCAGCACCACCCCTAGCGGGAACACAGATACGCAGTATTTT
>-|-|13|TRBV5-6|TRBJ2-5
CASSLEGVLVQYF
TGTGCCAGCAGCTTGGAAGGGGTGTTGGTACAGTACTTC
>-|-|15|TRBV30|TRBJ2-1
CAWSPGTASINEQFF
TGTGCCTGGAGCCCCGGGACTGCCTCCATCAATGAGCAGTTCTTC
>-|TRBD1|11|TRBV6-5|TRBJ2-5
CASSSGQRQYF
TGTGCCAGCAGTTCGGGACAGAGGCAGTACTTC
>-|-|12|TRBV7-9|TRBJ1-5
CASGGELQPQHF
TGTGCCAGCGGGGGGGAGCTTCAGCCCCAGCATTTT
>-|-|15|TRBV5-1|TRBJ1-2
CASSLDGGAGYGYTF
TGCGCCAGCAGCTTGGATGGGGGCGCAGGCTATGGCTACACCTTC
>-|-|13|TRBV20-1|TRBJ1-2
CSASPAGLASYTF
TGCAGTGCTAGTCCTGCTGGGCTAGCGAGCTACACCTTC